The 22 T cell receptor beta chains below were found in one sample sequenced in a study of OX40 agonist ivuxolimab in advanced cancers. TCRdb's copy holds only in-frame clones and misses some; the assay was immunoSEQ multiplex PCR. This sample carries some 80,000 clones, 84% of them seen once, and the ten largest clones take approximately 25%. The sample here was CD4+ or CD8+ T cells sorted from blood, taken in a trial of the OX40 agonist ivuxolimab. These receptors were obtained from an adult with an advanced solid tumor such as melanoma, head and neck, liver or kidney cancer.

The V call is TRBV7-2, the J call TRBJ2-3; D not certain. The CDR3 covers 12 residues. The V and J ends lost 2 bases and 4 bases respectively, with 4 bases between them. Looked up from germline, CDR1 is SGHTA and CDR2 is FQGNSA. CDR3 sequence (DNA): TGTGCCAGCAGCTTATCCGCAGATACGCAGTATTTT. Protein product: CASSLSADTQYF. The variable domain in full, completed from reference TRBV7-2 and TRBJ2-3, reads GAGVSQSPSNKVTEKGKDVELRCDPISGHTALYWYRQSLGQGLEFLIYFQGNSAPDKSGLPSDRFSAERTGGSVSTLTIQRTQQEDSAVYLCASSLSADTQYFGPGTRLTVL.

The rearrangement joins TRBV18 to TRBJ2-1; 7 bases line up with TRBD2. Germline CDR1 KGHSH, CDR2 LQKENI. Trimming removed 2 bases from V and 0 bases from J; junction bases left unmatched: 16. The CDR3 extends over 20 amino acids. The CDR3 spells CASSPTGASGTPSSYNEQFF. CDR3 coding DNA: TGTGCCAGCTCACCAACCGGGGCTAGCGGTACCCCGAGCTCCTACAATGAGCAGTTCTTC. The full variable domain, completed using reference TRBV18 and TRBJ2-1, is NAGVMQNPRHLVRRRGQEARLRCSPMKGHSHVYWYRQLPEEGLKFMVYLQKENIIDESGMPKERFSAEFPKEGPSILRIQQVVRGDSAAYFCASSPTGASGTPSSYNEQFFGPGTRLTVL.

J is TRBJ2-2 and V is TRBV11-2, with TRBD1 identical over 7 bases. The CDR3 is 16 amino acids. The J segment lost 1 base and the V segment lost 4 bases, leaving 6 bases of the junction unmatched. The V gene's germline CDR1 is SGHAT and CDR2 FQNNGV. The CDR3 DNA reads TGTGCCAGCAGCTCTCGTCGGACAGGGAACACCGGGGAGCTGTTTTTT. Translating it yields CASSSRRTGNTGELFF.

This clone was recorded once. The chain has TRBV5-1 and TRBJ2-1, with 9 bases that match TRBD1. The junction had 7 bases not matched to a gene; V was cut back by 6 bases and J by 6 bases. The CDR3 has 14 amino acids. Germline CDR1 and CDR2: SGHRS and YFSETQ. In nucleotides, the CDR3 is TGCGCCAGCAATGAACCGGGACAGGGCAATGAGCAGTTCTTC. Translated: CASNEPGQGNEQFF.

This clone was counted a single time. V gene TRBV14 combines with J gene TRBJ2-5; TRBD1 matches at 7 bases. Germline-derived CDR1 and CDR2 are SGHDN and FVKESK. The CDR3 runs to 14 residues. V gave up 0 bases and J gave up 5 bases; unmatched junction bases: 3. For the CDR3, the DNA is TGTGCCAGCAGCCAAGAAGGGACAGCGGAGACCCAGTACTTC. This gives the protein CASSQEGTAETQYF.

The CDR3 DNA sequence: TGTGCCAGCAGCCCGAAACCGGGACCGAACACTGAAGCTTTCTTT. Encoded protein: CASSPKPGPNTEAFF. The chain combines TRBV9 with TRBJ1-1; the D gene is possibly TRBD1 (5 bases). V was cut by 4 bases and J by 1 base, with 14 bases left in between. This CDR3 comprises 15 residues. Looked up from germline, CDR1 is SGDLS and CDR2 is YYNGEE.

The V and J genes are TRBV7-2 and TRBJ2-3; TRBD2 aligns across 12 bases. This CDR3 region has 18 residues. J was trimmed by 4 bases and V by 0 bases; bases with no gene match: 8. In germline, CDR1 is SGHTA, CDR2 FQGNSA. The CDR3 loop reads CASSLALAGGRRADTQYF. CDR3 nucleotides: TGTGCCAGCAGCTTAGCCCTAGCGGGGGGGCGGAGGGCAGATACGCAGTATTTT.

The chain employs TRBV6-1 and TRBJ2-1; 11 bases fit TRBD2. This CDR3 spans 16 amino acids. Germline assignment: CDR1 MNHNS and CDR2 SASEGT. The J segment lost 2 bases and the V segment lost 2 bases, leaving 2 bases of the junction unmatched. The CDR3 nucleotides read TGTGCCAGCAGTGAAATTAGCGGGAGGGCCTACAATGAGCAGTTCTTC. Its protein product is CASSEISGRAYNEQFF.

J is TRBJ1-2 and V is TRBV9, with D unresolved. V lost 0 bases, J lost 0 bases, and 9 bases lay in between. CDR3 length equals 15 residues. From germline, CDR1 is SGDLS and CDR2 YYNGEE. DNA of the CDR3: TGTGCCAGCAGCGTAGATCCAGATTCTAACTATGGCTACACCTTC. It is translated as CASSVDPDSNYGYTF. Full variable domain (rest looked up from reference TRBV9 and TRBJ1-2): DSGVTQTPKHLITATGQRVTLRCSPRSGDLSVYWYQQSLDQGLQFLIQYYNGEERAKGNILERFSAQQFPDLHSELNLSSLELGDSALYFCASSVDPDSNYGYTFGSGTRLTVV.

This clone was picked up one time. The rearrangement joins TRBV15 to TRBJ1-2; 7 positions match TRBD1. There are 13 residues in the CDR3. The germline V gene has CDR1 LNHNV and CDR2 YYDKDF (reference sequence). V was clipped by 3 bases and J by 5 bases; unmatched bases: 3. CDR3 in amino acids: CATSRDRKYGYTF. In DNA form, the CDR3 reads TGTGCCACCAGCAGGGACAGGAAGTATGGCTACACCTTC.

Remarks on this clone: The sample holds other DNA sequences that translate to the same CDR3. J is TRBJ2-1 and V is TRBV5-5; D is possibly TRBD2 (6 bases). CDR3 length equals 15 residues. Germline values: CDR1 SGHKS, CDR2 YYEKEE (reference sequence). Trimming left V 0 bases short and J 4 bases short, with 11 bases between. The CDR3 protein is CASSLGPGTYNEQFF. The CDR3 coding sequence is TGTGCCAGCAGCTTGGGACCCGGGACTTACAATGAGCAGTTCTTC.

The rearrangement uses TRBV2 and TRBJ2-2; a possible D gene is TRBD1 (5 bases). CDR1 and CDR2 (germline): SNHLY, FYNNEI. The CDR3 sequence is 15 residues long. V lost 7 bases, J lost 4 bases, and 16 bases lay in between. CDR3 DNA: TGTGCCAGCAAGTTGGGGCTTCGAAGCACCGGGGAGCTGTTTTTT. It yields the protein CASKLGLRSTGELFF.

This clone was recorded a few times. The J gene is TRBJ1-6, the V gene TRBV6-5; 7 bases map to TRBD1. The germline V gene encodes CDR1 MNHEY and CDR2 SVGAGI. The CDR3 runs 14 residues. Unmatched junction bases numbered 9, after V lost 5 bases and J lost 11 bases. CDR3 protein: CASSQGQKAAPLHF. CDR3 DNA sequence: TGTGCCAGCAGTCAGGGACAGAAGGCAGCACCCCTCCACTTT.

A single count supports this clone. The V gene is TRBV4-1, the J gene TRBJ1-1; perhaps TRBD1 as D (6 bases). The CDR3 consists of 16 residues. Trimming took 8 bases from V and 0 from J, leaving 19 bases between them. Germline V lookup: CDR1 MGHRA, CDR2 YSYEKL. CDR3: CASRFGGARMNTEAFF. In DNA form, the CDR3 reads TGCGCCAGCCGCTTCGGGGGGGCAAGAATGAACACTGAAGCTTTCTTT.

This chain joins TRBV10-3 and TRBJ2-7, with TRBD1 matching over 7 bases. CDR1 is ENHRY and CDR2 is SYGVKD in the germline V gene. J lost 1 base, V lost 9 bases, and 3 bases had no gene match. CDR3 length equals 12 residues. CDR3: CAIGDSSYEQYF. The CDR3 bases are TGTGCCATAGGGGACAGTTCCTACGAGCAGTACTTC.

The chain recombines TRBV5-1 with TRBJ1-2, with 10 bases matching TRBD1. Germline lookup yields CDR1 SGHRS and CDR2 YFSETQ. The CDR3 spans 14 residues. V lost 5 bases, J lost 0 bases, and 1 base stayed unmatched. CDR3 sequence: CASRGQGANYGYTF. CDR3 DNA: TGCGCCAGCAGAGGACAGGGGGCTAACTATGGCTACACCTTC.

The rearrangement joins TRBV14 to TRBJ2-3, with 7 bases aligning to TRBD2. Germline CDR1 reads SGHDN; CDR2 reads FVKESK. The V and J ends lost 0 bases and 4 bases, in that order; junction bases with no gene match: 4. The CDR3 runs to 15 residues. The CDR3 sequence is CASSQEGGAPDTQYF. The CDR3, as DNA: TGTGCCAGCAGCCAAGAGGGAGGGGCCCCAGATACGCAGTATTTT. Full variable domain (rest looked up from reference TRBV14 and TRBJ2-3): EAGVTQFPSHSVIEKGQTVTLRCDPISGHDNLYWYRRVMGKEIKFLLHFVKESKQDESGMPNNRFLAERTGGTYSTLKVQPAELEDSGVYFCASSQEGGAPDTQYFGPGTRLTVL.

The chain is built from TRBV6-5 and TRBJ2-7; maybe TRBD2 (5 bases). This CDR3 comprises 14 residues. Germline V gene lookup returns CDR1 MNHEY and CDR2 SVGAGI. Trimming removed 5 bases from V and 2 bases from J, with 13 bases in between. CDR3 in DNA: TGTGCCAGCAGTAAGTTGGACGGGACCTACGAGCAGTACTTC. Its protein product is CASSKLDGTYEQYF.

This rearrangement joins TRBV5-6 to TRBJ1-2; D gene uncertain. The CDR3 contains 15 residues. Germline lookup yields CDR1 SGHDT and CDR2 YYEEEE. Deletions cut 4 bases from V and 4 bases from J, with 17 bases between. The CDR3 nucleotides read TGTGCCAGCAGCCGAAACGGGGTAGCCTTCTATGGCTACACCTTC. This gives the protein CASSRNGVAFYGYTF.

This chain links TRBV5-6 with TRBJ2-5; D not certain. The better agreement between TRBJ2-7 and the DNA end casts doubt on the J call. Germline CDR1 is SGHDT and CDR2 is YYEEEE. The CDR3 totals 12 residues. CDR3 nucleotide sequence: TGTGCCAGCAGCCCGGGTGCCTACGAGCAGTACTTC. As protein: CASSPGAYEQYF.

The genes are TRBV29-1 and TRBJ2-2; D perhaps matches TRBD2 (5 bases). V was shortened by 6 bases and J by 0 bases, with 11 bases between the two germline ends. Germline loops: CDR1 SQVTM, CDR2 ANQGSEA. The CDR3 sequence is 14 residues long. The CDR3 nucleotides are TGCAGCGTGGGCGGGCTAACGAACACCGGGGAGCTGTTTTTT. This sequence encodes CSVGGLTNTGELFF.

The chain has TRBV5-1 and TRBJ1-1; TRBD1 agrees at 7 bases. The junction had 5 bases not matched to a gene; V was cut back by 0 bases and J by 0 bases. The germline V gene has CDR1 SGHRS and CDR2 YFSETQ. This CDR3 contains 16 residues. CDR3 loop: CASSLERGRLNTEAFF. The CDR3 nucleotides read TGCGCCAGCAGCTTGGAGAGGGGGCGCCTGAACACTGAAGCTTTCTTT.